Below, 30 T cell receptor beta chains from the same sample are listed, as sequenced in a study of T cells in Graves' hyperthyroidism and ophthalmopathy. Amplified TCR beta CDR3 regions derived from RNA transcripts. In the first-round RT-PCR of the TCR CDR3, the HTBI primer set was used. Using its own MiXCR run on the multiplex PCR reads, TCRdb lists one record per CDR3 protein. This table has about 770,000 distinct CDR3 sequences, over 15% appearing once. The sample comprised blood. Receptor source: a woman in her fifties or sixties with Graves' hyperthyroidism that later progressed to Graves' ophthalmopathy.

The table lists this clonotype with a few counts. Written as DNA, the CDR3 is TGTGCCAGCAGCCAAGCTAGCGGGGTTGGAGAGACCCAGTACTTC. It codes for CASSQASGVGETQYF. The rearrangement links TRBV3-1 to TRBJ2-5, with 9 bases aligning to TRBD2. V lost 1 base to trimming and J lost 4 bases; unmatched junction nucleotides: 4. The CDR3 covers 15 residues. CDR1 is LGHDT and CDR2 is YNNKEL in the germline V gene (reference sequence).

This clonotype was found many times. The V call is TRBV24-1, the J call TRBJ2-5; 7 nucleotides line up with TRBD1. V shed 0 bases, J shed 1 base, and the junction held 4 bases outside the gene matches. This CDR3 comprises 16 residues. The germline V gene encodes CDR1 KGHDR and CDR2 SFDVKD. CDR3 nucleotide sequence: TGTGCCACCAGTGATTTGGGGACAGAAGCCCAAGAGACCCAGTACTTC. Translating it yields CATSDLGTEAQETQYF.

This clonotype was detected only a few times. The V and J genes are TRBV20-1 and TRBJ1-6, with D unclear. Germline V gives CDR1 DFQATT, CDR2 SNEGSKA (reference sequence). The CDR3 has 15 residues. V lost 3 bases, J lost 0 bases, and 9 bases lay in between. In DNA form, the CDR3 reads TGCAGTGCTAGTAGCAGGAGCTCCTATAATTCACCCCTCCACTTT. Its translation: CSASSRSSYNSPLHF.

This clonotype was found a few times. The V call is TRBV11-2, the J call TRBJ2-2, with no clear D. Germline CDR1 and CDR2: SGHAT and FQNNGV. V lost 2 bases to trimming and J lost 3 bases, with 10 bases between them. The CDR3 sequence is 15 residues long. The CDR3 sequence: CASSLMPAYTGELFF. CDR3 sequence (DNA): TGTGCCAGCAGCTTAATGCCAGCGTACACCGGGGAGCTGTTTTTT. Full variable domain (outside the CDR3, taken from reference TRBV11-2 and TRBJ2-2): EAGVAQSPRYKIIEKRQSVAFWCNPISGHATLYWYQQILGQGPKLLIQFQNNGVVDDSQLPKDRFSAERLKGVDSTLKIQPAKLEDSAVYLCASSLMPAYTGELFFGEGSRLTVL.

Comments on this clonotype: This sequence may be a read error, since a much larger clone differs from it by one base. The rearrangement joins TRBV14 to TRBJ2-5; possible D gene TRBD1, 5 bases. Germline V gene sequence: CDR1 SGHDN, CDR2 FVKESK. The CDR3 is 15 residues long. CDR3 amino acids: CASSQSLGGQETRYF. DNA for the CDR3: TGTGCCAGCAGCCAGTCCCTTGGCGGACAAGAGACCCGGTACTTC.

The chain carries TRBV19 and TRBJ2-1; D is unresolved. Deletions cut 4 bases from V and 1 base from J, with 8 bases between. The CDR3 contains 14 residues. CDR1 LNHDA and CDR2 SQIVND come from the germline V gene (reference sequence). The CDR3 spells CASSRWQSYNEQFF. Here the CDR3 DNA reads TGTGCCAGTAGTAGGTGGCAGTCCTACAATGAGCAGTTCTTC.

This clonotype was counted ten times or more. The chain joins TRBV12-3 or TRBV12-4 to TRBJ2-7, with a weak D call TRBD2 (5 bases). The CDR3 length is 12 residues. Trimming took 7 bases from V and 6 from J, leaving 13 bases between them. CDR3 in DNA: TGTGCCAGCACGAGTCCGGGGAGCGAGCAGTACTTC. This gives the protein CASTSPGSEQYF.

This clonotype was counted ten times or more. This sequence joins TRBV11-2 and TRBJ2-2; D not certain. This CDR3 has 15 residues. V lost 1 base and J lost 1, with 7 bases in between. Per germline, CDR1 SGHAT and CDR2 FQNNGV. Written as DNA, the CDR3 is TGTGCCAGCAGCTTAGTGAGAGTGAACACCGGGGAGCTGTTTTTT. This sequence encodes CASSLVRVNTGELFF. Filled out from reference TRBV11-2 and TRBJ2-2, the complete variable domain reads EAGVAQSPRYKIIEKRQSVAFWCNPISGHATLYWYQQILGQGPKLLIQFQNNGVVDDSQLPKDRFSAERLKGVDSTLKIQPAKLEDSAVYLCASSLVRVNTGELFFGEGSRLTVL.

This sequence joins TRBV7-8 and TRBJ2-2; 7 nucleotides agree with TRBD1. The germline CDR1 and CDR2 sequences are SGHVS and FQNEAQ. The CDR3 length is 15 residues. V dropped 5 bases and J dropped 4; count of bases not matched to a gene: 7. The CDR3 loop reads CASSMDRFATGELFF. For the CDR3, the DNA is TGTGCCAGCAGCATGGACAGGTTCGCCACCGGGGAGCTGTTTTTT.

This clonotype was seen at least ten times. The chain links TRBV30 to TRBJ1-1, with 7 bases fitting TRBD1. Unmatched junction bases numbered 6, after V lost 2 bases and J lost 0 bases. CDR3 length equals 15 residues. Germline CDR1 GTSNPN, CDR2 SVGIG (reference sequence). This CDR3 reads CAWSTRGTMNTEAFF. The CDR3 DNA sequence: TGTGCCTGGAGTACCAGGGGGACCATGAACACTGAAGCTTTCTTT.

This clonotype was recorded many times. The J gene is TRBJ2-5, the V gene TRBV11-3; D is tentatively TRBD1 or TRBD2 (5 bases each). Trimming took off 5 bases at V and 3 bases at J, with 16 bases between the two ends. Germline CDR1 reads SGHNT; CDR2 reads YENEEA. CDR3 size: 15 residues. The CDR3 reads CASSVNSGQKETQYF. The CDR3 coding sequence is TGTGCCAGCAGCGTCAATTCGGGGCAAAAAGAGACCCAGTACTTC.

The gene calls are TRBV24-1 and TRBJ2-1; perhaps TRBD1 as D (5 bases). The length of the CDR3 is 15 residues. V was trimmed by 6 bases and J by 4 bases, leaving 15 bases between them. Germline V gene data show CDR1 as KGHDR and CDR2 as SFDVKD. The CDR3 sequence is CATSPLGATYNEQFF. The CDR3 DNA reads TGTGCCACCAGTCCCCTTGGGGCTACTTACAATGAGCAGTTCTTC.

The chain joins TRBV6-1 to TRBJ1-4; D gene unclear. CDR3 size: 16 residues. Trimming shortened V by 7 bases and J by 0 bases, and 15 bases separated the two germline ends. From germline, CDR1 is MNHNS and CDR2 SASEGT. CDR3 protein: CASTKAWTATNEKLFF. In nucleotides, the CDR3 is TGTGCCAGCACCAAGGCGTGGACGGCAACTAATGAAAAACTGTTTTTT.

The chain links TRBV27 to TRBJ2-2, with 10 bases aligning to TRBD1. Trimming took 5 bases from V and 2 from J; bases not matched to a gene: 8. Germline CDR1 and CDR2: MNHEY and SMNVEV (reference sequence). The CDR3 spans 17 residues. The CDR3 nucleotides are TGTGCCAGCAGTAAACCGGGACAGGGGATAAACACCGGGGAGCTGTTTTTT. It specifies CASSKPGQGINTGELFF.

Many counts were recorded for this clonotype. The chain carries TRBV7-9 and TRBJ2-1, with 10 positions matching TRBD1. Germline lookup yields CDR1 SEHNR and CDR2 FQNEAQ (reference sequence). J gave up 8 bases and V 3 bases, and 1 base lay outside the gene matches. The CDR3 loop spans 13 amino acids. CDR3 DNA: TGTGCCAGCAGCTTGGACAGGGGGTATGAGCAGTTCTTC. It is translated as CASSLDRGYEQFF. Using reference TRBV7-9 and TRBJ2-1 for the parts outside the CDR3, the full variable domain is DTGVSQNPRHKITKRGQNVTFRCDPISEHNRLYWYRQTLGQGPEFLTYFQNEAQLEKSRLLSDRFSAERPKGSFSTLEIQRTEQGDSAMYLCASSLDRGYEQFFGPGTRLTVL.

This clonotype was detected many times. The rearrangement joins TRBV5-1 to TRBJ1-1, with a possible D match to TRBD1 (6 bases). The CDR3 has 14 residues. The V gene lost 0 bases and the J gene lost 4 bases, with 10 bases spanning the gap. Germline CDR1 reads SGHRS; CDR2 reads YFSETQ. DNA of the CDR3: TGCGCCAGCAGCTTGGACAGGGTAACCACTGAAGCTTTCTTT. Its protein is CASSLDRVTTEAFF.

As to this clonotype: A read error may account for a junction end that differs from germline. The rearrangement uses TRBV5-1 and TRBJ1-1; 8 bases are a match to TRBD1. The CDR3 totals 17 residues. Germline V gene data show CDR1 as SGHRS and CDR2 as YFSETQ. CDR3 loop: CASSLTSNYPGGAEAFF. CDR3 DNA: TGTGCCAGCAGCCTCACCTCCAACTACCCAGGGGGCGCTGAAGCTTTCTTT.

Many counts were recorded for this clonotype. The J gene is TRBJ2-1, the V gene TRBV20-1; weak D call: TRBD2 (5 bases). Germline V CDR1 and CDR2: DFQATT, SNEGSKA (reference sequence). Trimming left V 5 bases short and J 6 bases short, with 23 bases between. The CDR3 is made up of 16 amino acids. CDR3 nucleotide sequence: TGCAGTGCTCACCCACCCGGGGTAGCTCTTGGCAATGAGCAGTTCTTC. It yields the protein CSAHPPGVALGNEQFF.

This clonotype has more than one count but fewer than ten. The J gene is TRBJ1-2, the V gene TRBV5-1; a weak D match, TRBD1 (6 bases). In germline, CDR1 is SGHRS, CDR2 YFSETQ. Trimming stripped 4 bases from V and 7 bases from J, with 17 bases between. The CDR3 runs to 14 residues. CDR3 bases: TGCGCCAGCAGCCGTACAAACAGGGTCGGTGGCTACACCTTC. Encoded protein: CASSRTNRVGGYTF.

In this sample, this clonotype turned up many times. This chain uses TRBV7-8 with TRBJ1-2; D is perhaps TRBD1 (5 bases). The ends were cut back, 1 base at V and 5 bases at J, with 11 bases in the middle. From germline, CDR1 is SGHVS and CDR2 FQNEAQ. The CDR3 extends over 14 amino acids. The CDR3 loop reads CASSLESQGYGYTF. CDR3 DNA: TGTGCCAGCAGCTTAGAGTCCCAGGGTTATGGCTACACCTTC.

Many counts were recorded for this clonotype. CDR3 residues: CASSPGSGYTF. For the CDR3, the DNA is TGTGCCAGCAGTCCAGGGAGTGGCTACACCTTC. The chain links TRBV6-1 to TRBJ1-2; D is possibly TRBD1 (5 bases). Trimming shortened V by 5 bases and J by 7 bases, and 8 bases separated the two germline ends. This CDR3 contains 11 residues. CDR1 and CDR2 (germline): MNHNS, SASEGT.

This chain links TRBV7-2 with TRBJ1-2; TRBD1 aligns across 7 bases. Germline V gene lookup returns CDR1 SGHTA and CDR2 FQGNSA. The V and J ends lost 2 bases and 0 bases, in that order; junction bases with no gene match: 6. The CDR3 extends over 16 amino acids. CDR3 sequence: CASSLYQGGTNYGYTF. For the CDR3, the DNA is TGTGCCAGCAGCTTATACCAGGGGGGCACTAACTATGGCTACACCTTC. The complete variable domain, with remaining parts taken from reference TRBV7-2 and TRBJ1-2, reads GAGVSQSPSNKVTEKGKDVELRCDPISGHTALYWYRQSLGQGLEFLIYFQGNSAPDKSGLPSDRFSAERTGGSVSTLTIQRTQQEDSAVYLCASSLYQGGTNYGYTFGSGTRLTVV.

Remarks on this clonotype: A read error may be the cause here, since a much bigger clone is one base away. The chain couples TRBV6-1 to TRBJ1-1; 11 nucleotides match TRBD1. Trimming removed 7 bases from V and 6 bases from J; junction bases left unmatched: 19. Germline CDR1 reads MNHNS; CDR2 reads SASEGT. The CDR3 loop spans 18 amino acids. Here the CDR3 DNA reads TGTGCCAGCACTGTCTACGCGGGACAGGGGGAATTAAACGCTGAAGCTTTCTTT. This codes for CASTVYAGQGELNAEAFF.

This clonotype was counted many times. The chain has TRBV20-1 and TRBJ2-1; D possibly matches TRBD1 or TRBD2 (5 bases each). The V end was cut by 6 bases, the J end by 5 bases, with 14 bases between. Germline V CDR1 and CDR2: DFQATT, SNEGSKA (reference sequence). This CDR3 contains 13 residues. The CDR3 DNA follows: TGCAGTGCGTGGGGGACCGCTAACAATGAGCAGTTCTTC. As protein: CSAWGTANNEQFF.

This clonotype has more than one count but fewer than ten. CDR3 protein: CASSSLGVPGQGLYGYTF. DNA for the CDR3: TGTGCCAGCAGTTCCCTAGGAGTTCCGGGACAGGGACTCTATGGCTACACCTTC. The chain carries TRBV27 and TRBJ1-2; 9 bases map to TRBD1. Germline V lookup: CDR1 MNHEY, CDR2 SMNVEV (reference sequence). This CDR3 contains 18 residues. The trim removed 4 bases at V and 4 bases at J, leaving 16 bases unmatched.

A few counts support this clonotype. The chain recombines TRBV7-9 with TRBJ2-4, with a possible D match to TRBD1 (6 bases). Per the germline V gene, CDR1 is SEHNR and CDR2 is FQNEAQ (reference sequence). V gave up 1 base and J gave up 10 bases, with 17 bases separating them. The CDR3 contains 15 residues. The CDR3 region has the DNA TGTGCCAGCAGCTTAGGAGACAGGCGGAGCGGAATTCAGTACTTC. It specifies CASSLGDRRSGIQYF.

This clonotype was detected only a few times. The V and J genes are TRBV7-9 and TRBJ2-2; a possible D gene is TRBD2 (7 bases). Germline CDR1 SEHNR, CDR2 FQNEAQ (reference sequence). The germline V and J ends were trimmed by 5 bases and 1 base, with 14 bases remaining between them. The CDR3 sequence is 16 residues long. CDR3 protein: CASSPTGGQNTGELFF. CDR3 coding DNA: TGTGCCAGCAGCCCTACGGGGGGACAGAACACCGGGGAGCTGTTTTTT.

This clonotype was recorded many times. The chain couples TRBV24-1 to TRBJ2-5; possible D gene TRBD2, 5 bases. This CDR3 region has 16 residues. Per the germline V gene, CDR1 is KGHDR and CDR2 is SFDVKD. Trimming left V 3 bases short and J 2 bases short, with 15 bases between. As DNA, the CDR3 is TGTGCCACCAGTGATCCGAAAGTAGGCGGGCAAGAGACCCAGTACTTC. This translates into CATSDPKVGGQETQYF.

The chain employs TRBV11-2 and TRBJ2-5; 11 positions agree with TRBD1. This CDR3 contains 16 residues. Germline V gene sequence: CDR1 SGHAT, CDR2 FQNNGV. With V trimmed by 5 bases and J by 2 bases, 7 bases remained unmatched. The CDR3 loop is CASSTGQGAWQETQYF. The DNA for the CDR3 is TGTGCCAGCAGCACCGGACAGGGGGCATGGCAAGAGACCCAGTACTTC.

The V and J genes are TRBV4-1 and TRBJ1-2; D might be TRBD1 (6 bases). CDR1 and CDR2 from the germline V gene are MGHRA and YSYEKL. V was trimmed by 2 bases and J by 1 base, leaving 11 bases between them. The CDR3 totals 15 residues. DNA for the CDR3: TGCGCCAGCAGCCAAACAGGGACCCTTAACTATGGCTACACCTTC. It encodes CASSQTGTLNYGYTF.